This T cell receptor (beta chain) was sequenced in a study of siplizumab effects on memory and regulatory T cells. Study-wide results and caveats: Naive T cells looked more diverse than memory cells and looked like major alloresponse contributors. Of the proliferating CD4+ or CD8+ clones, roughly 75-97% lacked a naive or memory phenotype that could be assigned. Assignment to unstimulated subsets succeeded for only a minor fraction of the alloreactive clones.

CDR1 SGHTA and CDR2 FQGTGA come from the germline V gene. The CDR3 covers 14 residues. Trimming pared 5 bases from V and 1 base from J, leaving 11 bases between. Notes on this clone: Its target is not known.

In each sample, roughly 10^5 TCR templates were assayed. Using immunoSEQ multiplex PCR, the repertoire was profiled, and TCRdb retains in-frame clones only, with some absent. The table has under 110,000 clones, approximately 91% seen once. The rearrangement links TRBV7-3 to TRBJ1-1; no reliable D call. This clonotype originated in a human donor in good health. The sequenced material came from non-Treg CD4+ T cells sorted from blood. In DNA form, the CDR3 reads TGTGCCAGCAGCCTTACAGCCCAGAACACTGAAGCTTTCTTT. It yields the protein CASSLTAQNTEAFF.